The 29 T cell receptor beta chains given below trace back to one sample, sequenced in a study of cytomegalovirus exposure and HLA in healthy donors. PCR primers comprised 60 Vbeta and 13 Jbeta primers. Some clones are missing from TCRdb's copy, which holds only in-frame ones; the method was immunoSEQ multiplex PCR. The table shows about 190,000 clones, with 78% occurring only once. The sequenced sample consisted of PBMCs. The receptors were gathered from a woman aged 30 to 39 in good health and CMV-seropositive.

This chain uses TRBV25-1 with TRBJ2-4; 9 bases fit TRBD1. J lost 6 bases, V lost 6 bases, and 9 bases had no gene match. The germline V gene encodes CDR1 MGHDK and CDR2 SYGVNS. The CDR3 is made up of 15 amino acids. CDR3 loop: CASRLTGGRGNIQYF. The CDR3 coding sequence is TGTGCCAGCAGGCTAACAGGGGGCAGGGGAAACATTCAGTACTTC.

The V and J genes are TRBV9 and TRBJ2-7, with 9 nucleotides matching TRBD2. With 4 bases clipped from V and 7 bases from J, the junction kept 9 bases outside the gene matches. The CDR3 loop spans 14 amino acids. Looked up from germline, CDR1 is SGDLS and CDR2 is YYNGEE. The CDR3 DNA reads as TGTGCCAGCAGCTCCCTAGCGGGGAGGGGTGAGCAGTACTTC. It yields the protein CASSSLAGRGEQYF.

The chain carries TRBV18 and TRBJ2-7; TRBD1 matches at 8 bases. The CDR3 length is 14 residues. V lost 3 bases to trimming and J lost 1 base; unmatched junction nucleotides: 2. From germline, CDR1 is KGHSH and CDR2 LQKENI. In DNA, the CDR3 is TGTGCCAGCTCACCGGACAGGGTTTCCTACGAGCAGTACTTC. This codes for CASSPDRVSYEQYF.

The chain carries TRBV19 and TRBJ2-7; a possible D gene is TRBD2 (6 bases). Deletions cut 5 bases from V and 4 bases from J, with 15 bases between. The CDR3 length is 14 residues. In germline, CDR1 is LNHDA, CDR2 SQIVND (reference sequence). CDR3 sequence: CASSRLWGDYEQYF. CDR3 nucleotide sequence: TGTGCCAGTAGTCGACTTTGGGGGGATTACGAGCAGTACTTC.

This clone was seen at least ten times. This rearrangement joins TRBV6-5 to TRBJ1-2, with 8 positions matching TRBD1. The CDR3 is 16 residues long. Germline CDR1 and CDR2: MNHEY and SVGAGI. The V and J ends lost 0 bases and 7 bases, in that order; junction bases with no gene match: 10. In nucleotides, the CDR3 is TGTGCCAGCAGTTACTCACCTTCAGGGGGCAGTGGTGGCTACACCTTC. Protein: CASSYSPSGGSGGYTF.

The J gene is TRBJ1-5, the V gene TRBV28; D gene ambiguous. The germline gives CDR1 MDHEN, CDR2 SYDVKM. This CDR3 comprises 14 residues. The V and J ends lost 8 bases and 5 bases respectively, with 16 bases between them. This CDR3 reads CASQVSGSDQPQHF. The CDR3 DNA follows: TGTGCCAGCCAGGTCAGCGGTTCGGATCAGCCCCAGCATTTT.

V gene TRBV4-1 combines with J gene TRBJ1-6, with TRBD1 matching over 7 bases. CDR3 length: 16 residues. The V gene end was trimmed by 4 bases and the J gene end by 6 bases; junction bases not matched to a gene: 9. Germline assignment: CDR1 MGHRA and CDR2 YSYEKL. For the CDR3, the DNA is TGCGCCAGCAGCCCTATAGTGGGACAGAGTAATTCACCCCTCCACTTT. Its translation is CASSPIVGQSNSPLHF.

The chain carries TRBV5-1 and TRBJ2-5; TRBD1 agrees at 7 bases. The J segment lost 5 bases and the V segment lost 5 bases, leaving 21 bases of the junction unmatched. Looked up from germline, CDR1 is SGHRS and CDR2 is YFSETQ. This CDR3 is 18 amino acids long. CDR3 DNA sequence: TGCGCCAGCAGTCTCCCCTGGAGGTCGACAGGGTGGGTGGAGACCCAGTACTTC. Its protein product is CASSLPWRSTGWVETQYF. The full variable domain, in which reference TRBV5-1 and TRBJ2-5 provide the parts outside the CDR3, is KAGVTQTPRYLIKTRGQQVTLSCSPISGHRSVSWYQQTPGQGLQFLFEYFSETQRNKGNFPGRFSGRQFSNSRSEMNVSTLELGDSALYLCASSLPWRSTGWVETQYFGPGTRLLVL.

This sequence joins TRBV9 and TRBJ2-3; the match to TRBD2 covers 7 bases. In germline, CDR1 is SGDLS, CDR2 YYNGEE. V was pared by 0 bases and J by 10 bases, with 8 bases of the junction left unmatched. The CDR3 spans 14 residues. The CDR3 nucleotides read TGTGCCAGCAGCGTAGTTGGATCCCGGGGGGCGCAGTATTTT. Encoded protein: CASSVVGSRGAQYF.

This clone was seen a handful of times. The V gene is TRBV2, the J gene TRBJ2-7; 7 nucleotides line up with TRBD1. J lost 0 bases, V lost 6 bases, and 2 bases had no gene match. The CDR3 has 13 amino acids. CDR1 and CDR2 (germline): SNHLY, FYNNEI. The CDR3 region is CASRGQSSYEQYF. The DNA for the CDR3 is TGTGCCAGCAGGGGACAGAGCTCCTACGAGCAGTACTTC. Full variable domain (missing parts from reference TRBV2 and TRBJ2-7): EPEVTQTPSHQVTQMGQEVILRCVPISNHLYFYWYRQILGQKVEFLVSFYNNEISEKSEIFDDQFSVERPDGSNFTLKIRSTKLEDSAMYFCASRGQSSYEQYFGPGTRLTVT.

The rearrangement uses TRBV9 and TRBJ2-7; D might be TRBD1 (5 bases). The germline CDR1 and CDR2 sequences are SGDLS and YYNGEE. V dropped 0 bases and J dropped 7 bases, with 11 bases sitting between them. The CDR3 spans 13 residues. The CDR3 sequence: CASSVVRGGEQYF. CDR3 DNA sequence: TGTGCCAGCAGCGTAGTTAGGGGTGGGGAGCAGTACTTC.

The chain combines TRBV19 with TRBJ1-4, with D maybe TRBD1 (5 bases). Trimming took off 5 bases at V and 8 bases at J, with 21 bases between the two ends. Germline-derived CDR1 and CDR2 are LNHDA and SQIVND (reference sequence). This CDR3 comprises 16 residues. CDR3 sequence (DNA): TGTGCCAGTAGTCCGTTCTCCGCAGGGATGAACGAAAAACTGTTTTTT. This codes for CASSPFSAGMNEKLFF. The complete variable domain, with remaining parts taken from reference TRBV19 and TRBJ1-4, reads DGGITQSPKYLFRKEGQNVTLSCEQNLNHDAMYWYRQDPGQGLRLIYYSQIVNDFQKGDIAEGYSVSREKKESFPLTVTSAQKNPTAFYLCASSPFSAGMNEKLFFGSGTQLSVL.

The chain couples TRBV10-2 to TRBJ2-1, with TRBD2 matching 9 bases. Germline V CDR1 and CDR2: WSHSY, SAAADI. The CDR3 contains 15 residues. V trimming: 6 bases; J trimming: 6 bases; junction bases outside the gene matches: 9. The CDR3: CASSPVAGAANEQFF. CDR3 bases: TGCGCCAGCAGCCCAGTAGCGGGAGCCGCCAATGAGCAGTTCTTC.

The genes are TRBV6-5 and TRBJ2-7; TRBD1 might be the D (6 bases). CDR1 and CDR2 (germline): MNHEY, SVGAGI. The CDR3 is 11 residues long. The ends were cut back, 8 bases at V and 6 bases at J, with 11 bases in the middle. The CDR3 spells CASGLGGEQYF. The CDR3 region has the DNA TGTGCCAGCGGTTTAGGGGGCGAGCAGTACTTC.

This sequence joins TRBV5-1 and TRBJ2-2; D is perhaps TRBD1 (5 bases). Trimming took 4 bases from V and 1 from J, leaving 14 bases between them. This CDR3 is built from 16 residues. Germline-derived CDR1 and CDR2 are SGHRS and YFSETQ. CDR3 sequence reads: CASSPLRRVNTGELFF. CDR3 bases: TGCGCCAGCAGCCCCCTCCGCAGGGTGAACACCGGGGAGCTGTTTTTT.

CDR3 loop: CASSVTGTSYEQYF. Written as DNA, the CDR3 is TGTGCCAGCAGTGTAACAGGGACCTCCTACGAGCAGTACTTC. The rearrangement links TRBV2 to TRBJ2-7; a weak D match, TRBD1 (6 bases). The CDR3 length is 14 residues. In germline, CDR1 is SNHLY, CDR2 FYNNEI. Trimming left V 4 bases short and J 0 bases short, with 10 bases between.

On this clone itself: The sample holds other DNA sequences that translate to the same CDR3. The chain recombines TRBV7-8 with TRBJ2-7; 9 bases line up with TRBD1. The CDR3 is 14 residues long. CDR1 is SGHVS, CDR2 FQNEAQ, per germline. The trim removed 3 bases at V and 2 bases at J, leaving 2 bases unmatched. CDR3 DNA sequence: TGTGCCAGCAGCTTTGGGACAGGGCCCTACGAGCAGTACTTC. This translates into CASSFGTGPYEQYF.

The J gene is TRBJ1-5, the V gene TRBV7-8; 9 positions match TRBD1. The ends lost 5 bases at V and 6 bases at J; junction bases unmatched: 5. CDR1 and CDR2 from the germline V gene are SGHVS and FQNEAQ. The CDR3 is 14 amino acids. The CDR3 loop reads CASSQGQGGQPQHF. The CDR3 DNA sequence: TGTGCCAGCAGCCAGGGACAGGGAGGTCAGCCCCAGCATTTT.

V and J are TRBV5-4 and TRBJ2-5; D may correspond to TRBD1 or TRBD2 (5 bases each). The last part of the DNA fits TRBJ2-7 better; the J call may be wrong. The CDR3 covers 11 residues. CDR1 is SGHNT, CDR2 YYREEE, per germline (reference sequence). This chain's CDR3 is CASSGGYEQYF. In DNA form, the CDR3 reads TGTGCCAGCAGCGGGGGCTACGAGCAGTACTTC.

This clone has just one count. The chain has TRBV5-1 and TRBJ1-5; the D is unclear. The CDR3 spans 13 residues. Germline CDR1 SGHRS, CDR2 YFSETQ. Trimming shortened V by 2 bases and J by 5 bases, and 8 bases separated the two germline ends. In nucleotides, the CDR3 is TGCGCCAGCAGCTTTGACCGGGATCAGCCCCAGCATTTT. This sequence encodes CASSFDRDQPQHF.

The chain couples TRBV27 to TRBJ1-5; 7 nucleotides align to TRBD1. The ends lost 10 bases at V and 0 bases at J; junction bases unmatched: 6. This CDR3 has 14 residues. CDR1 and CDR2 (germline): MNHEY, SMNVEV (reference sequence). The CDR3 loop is CATSGTVSNQPQHF. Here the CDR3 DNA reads TGTGCCACGTCCGGGACAGTTAGCAATCAGCCCCAGCATTTT.

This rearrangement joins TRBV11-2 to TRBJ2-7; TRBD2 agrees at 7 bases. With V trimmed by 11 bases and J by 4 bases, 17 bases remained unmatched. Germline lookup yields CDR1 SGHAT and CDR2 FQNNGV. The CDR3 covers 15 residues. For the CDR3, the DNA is TGTGCCTCCTCAGGGTGGGAGCGGGGAAAATACGAGCAGTACTTC. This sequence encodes CASSGWERGKYEQYF.

CDR3 protein: CASNPGTGFTQPQHF. CDR3 DNA sequence: TGTGCCAGCAATCCCGGGACAGGGTTCACTCAGCCCCAGCATTTT. The chain combines TRBV6-1 with TRBJ1-5; 9 bases match TRBD1. V lost 7 bases and J lost 6; bases outside the gene matches: 10. Germline CDR1 reads MNHNS; CDR2 reads SASEGT. The CDR3 extends over 15 amino acids.

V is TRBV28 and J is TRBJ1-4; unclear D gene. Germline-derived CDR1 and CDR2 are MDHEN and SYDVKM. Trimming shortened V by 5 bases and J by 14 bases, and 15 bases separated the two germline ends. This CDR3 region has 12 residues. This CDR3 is CASSPPGTGLFF. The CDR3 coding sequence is TGTGCCAGCAGTCCCCCGGGAACGGGGCTGTTTTTT.

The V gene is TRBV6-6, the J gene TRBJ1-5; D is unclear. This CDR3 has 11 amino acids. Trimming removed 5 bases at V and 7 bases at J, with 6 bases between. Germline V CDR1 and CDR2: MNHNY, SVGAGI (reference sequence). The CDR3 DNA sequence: TGTGCCAGCAGTGGAGGCCAGCCCCAGCATTTT. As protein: CASSGGQPQHF.

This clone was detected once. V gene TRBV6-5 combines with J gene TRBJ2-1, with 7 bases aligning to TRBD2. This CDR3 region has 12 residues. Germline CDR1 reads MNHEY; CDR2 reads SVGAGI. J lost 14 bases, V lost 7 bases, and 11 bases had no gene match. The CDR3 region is CASKGDSGFEFF. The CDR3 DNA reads TGTGCCAGCAAAGGGGATAGCGGGTTTGAGTTCTTC.

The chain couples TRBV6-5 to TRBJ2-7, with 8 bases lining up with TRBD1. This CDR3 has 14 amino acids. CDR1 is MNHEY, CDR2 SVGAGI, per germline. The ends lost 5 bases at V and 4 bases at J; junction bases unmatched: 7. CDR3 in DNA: TGTGCCAGCAGTCGACCGGGACAGGAATACGAGCAGTACTTC. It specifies CASSRPGQEYEQYF.

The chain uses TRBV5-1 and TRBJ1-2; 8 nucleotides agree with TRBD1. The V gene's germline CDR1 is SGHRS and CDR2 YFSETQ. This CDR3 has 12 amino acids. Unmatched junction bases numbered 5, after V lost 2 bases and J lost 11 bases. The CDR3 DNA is TGCGCCAGCAGCTTCGACAGGGGTCGATACACCTTC. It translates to CASSFDRGRYTF.

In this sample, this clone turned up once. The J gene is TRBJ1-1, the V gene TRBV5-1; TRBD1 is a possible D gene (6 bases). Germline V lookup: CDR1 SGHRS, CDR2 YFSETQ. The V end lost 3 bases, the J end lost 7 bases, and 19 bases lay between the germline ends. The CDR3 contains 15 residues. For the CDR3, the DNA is TGCGCCAGCAGCTCCCAGGGGACGTCTGGTGGTGAAGCTTTCTTT. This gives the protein CASSSQGTSGGEAFF.